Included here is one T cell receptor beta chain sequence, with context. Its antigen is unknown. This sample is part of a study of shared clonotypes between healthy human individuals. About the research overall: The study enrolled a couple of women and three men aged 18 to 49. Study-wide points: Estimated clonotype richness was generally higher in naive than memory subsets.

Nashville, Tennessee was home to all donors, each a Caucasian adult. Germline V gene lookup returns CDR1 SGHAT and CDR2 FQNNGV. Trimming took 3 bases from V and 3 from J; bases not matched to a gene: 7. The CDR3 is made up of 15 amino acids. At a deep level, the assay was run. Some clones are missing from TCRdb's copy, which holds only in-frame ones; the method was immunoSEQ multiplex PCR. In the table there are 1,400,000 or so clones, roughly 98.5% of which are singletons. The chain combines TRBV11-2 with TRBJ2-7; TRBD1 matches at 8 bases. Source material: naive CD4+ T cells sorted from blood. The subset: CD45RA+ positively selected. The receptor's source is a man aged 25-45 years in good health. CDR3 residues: CASSFPGQAFYEQYF. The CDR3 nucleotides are TGTGCCAGCAGCTTTCCGGGACAGGCTTTCTACGAGCAGTACTTC.